This paragraph reports one T cell receptor (beta chain). The antigen is not known. This table comes from immunoSEQ multiplex PCR, and its TCRdb copy is limited to in-frame clones, with some not included. The data show about 26,000 clones, approximately 87% seen once. This CDR3 comprises 15 residues. Germline V CDR1 and CDR2: MNHEY, SVGAGI. V shed 4 bases and J shed 9 bases, with 16 bases lying between them. Time point noted: week 35, safety follow-up. A 20-mer mutant IDH1 peptide at 300 ug was injected subcutaneously with topical imiquimod. Scheduled for weeks 1, 3, 5, 7, 11, 15, 19 and 23, eight vaccinations were given to patients. This sample is drawn from a study of a mutant IDH1 vaccine in newly diagnosed glioma. Study at large: Vaccines were first given 4-6 weeks after radiotherapy alone, or with temozolomide cycles. Visit V13 took place at week 47, and visit V12 happened at week 35.

V usage is TRBV6-5 and J usage is TRBJ1-6; D unresolved. This TCR was recovered from a man in his thirties or forties with glioma. The material sequenced was PBMCs, taken from a glioma patient whose treatment included an IDH1 peptide vaccine. CDR3 amino acids: CASSLTPGLPSPLHF. The CDR3 nucleotides read TGTGCCAGCAGTTTGACTCCGGGGTTGCCTTCACCCCTCCACTTT.